This TCR beta chain was captured by sequencing in a study of blood T cells in healthy people across ages. The study's findings and limits: Strongly correlated with naive T cell percentage was TCR beta diversity.

As to this clonotype: As yet, its antigen is unknown.

V shed 6 bases and J shed 6 bases, with 11 bases lying between them. Germline V CDR1 and CDR2: SQVTM, ANQGSEA. This CDR3 is built from 11 residues. Next came a second PCR, run for about 6 to 12 cycles, which used a sample-barcoded 5' primer along with a J-beta primer mix. Tagging of each cDNA molecule was performed by a template-switch adaptor with 12 random nucleotides. All samples gave at least 2.5 million CDR3-containing paired-end reads. TCRdb analysed the 5' RACE reads with MiXCR anew, one entry per CDR3 protein. The sample includes about 640,000 distinct CDR3 sequences, 58% of them seen just once.

The specimen was blood. The source of this sequence is a man in his 60s in good health. This chain uses TRBV29-1 with TRBJ1-2, with a possible D match to TRBD1 (6 bases). The CDR3 region has the DNA TGCAGCGTCCAGGGGATGGATGGCTACACCTTC. Amino acids: CSVQGMDGYTF.